The 10 T cell receptor beta chains below were found in one sample sequenced in a study of OX40 agonist ivuxolimab in advanced cancers. The assay was immunoSEQ multiplex PCR, and TCRdb's table has in-frame clones only and misses some. The table records over 30,000 clones, approximately 78% of them present only once. Specimen: CD4+ or CD8+ T cells sorted from blood, collected in a trial of the OX40 agonist ivuxolimab. The receptors come from an adult with an advanced solid tumor such as melanoma, head and neck, liver or kidney cancer.

The V call is TRBV2, the J call TRBJ2-1; 9 nucleotides agree with TRBD1. V shed 7 bases and J 6 bases; nucleotides not matched to a gene: 10. The CDR3 totals 15 residues. CDR1 and CDR2 (germline): SNHLY, FYNNEI. CDR3 loop: CASTYTGGAVNEQFF. The CDR3 coding sequence is TGTGCCAGCACCTATACAGGGGGCGCCGTCAATGAGCAGTTCTTC.

V gene TRBV7-3 combines with J gene TRBJ2-5; unclear D gene. Trimming took 2 bases from V and 5 from J, leaving 9 bases between them. The CDR3 is made up of 13 amino acids. In germline, CDR1 is SGHTA, CDR2 FQGTGA. In DNA, the CDR3 is TGTGCCAGCAGCTTAGGGTCGGCGGAGACCCAGTACTTC. This sequence encodes CASSLGSAETQYF.

The V gene is TRBV18, the J gene TRBJ1-4, with 10 bases aligning to TRBD1. Germline V gives CDR1 KGHSH, CDR2 LQKENI. This CDR3 comprises 16 residues. Trimming at V came to 3 bases and at J to 4 bases, leaving 5 bases not matched to a gene. The CDR3 protein is CASSPDRGWDNEKLFF. As DNA, the CDR3 is TGTGCCAGCTCACCGGACAGGGGGTGGGATAATGAAAAACTGTTTTTT.

The V gene is TRBV7-6, the J gene TRBJ2-1; TRBD2 might be the D (5 bases). V lost 1 base to trimming and J lost 0 bases, with 7 bases between them. The V gene's germline CDR1 is SGHVS and CDR2 FNYEAQ. The CDR3 length is 15 residues. The DNA of the CDR3 is TGTGCCAGCAGCTTAGGGGAGAGCTCCTACAATGAGCAGTTCTTC. Protein: CASSLGESSYNEQFF.

This clone was observed once. The rearrangement joins TRBV7-2 to TRBJ2-7, with D unclear. Per germline, CDR1 SGHTA and CDR2 FQGNSA. This CDR3 contains 13 residues. Between the trimmed V and J ends, which lost 0 bases and 4 bases, there was a span of 7 bases. The CDR3 loop reads CASSLALGYEQYF. CDR3 nucleotides: TGTGCCAGCAGCTTAGCCCTAGGGTACGAGCAGTACTTC.

This clone was seen a few times. The chain has TRBV29-1 and TRBJ1-2, with D possibly TRBD1 on 5 matching bases. There are 13 residues in the CDR3. Trimming cost V 4 bases and J 3 bases, with 12 bases left between them. Germline-derived CDR1 and CDR2 are SQVTM and ANQGSEA. The CDR3 reads CSVGDRLDYGYTF. The CDR3 coding sequence is TGCAGCGTTGGGGACCGACTGGACTATGGCTACACCTTC.

This chain joins TRBV5-1 and TRBJ1-2; possibly TRBD1 for D (6 bases). Germline V gene lookup returns CDR1 SGHRS and CDR2 YFSETQ. V lost 3 bases and J lost 2, with 11 bases in between. CDR3 length equals 14 residues. CDR3 DNA sequence: TGCGCCAGCAGCTCGGGACAAGTAAACTATGGCTACACCTTC. This sequence encodes CASSSGQVNYGYTF.

The chain uses TRBV6-6 and TRBJ1-5; 7 bases align to TRBD1. Germline V lookup: CDR1 MNHNY, CDR2 SVGAGI (reference sequence). V gave up 4 bases and J gave up 6 bases; unmatched junction bases: 9. The CDR3 extends over 15 amino acids. CDR3 nucleotide sequence: TGTGCCAGCAGTTTTTCAGACAGGGCTGGTCAGCCCCAGCATTTT. Translating gives CASSFSDRAGQPQHF.

CDR3 coding DNA: TGCGCCAGCAGCCAAGATCAAGAAGGGGACCAACAGGGCACAGATACGCAGTATTTT. Translating gives CASSQDQEGDQQGTDTQYF. The rearrangement joins TRBV4-3 to TRBJ2-3, with D tentatively TRBD1 or TRBD2 (5 bases each). This CDR3 is 19 amino acids long. Germline values: CDR1 LGHNA, CDR2 YSLEER. Trimming took off 0 bases at V and 1 base at J, with 20 bases between the two ends.

The CDR3 DNA follows: TGTGCCAGCAGATGGGGAGAAGAGACCCAGTACTTC. Amino acids: CASRWGEETQYF. The genes are TRBV6-1 and TRBJ2-5; possible D gene TRBD2, 5 bases. Germline V gives CDR1 MNHNS, CDR2 SASEGT. The length of the CDR3 is 12 residues. The V and J ends lost 6 bases and 3 bases respectively, with 8 bases between them.